The subject of this entry is one T cell receptor (beta chain). Germline CDR1 is KGHSH and CDR2 is LQKENI. The CDR3 contains 16 residues. With 4 bases clipped from V and 2 bases from J, the junction kept 7 bases outside the gene matches. In the authors' methods: Reference gene primer amplification gave estimated nucleated cell counts. Libraries were prepared by immunoSEQ multiplex PCR; TCRdb keeps only in-frame clonotypes and omits some of them. The DNA gave D and trimming, while V, J and clone size come from that table. The table has roughly 65,000 clones, roughly four fifths seen once. This sample stems from a study of blood T cell repertoires in COVID-19. Study-level information: The cDNA or gDNA used as material had been derived from T cells, B-cell-depleted T cells, or PBMCs.

The rearrangement uses TRBV18 and TRBJ1-5, with 8 positions matching TRBD1. This receptor was obtained from a human donor in a cohort sampled during active COVID-19. The sequencing sample was made of peripheral blood. The CDR3 nucleotides are TGTGCCAGCTCACTGGAGACAGGGGCGGGCAATCAGCCCCAGCATTTT. Amino acids: CASSLETGAGNQPQHF.